Listed below are T cell receptor beta chains from one sample, sequenced in a study of control samples from healthy donors and cancer patients. The repertoire was sequenced with immunoSEQ multiplex PCR; TCRdb's copy has only in-frame clones and lacks some. The data contain about 79,000 clones, 93% of them singletons. The material sequenced was PBMCs. The receptors originated from a woman aged 40 to 55 with lung cancer. The CDR3 runs from the conserved cysteine through the conserved F or W. The D gene is left open where the match is weak. A clone size is listed for some rows: how often the clone was seen (once, few, many), or a class if it is expanded.

clone size: .
D gene: .
V gene: TRBV4-1
J gene: TRBJ1-4
CDR3 protein: CASSQEIEGSEKLFF
CDR3 DNA: TGCGCCAGCAGCCAAGAGATCGAGGGGAGTGAAAAACTGTTTTTT

clone size: .
D gene: .
V gene: TRBV7-8
J gene: TRBJ2-1
CDR3 protein: CASSSPTVQDEQFF
CDR3 DNA: TGTGCCAGCAGCTCACCGACAGTGCAGGATGAGCAGTTCTTC

clone size: .
D gene: TRBD1
V gene: TRBV13
J gene: TRBJ1-4
CDR3 protein: CASSLGRGHEKLFF
CDR3 DNA: TGTGCCAGCAGCTTAGGCAGGGGGCATGAAAAACTGTTTTTT

clone size: .
D gene: .
V gene: TRBV19
J gene: TRBJ2-1
CDR3 protein: CASAAAVWYEQFF
CDR3 DNA: TGTGCCAGTGCCGCGGCTGTTTGGTATGAGCAGTTCTTC

clone size: .
D gene: .
V gene: TRBV7-9
J gene: TRBJ1-6
CDR3 protein: CASSARGSYNSPLHF
CDR3 DNA: TGTGCCAGCAGCGCACGAGGCTCCTATAATTCACCCCTCCACTTT

clone size: .
D gene: .
V gene: TRBV19
J gene: TRBJ2-7
CDR3 protein: CASSPTRQVSSGEQYF
CDR3 DNA: TGTGCCAGTAGCCCCACTAGACAGGTCTCATCGGGGGAGCAGTACTTC

clone size: .
D gene: TRBD1
V gene: TRBV27
J gene: TRBJ1-1
CDR3 protein: CASSFRGGRTEAFF
CDR3 DNA: TGTGCCAGCAGTTTCAGGGGGGGGAGAACTGAAGCTTTCTTT

clone size: once
D gene: .
V gene: TRBV13
J gene: TRBJ1-4
CDR3 protein: CASSLWAGPSTNEKLFF
CDR3 DNA: TGTGCCAGCAGCTTATGGGCAGGGCCCTCGACTAATGAAAAACTGTTTTTT

clone size: .
D gene: TRBD1
V gene: TRBV2
J gene: TRBJ2-7
CDR3 protein: CASNLGDRGKQYF
CDR3 DNA: TGTGCCAGCAACCTAGGGGACAGGGGGAAGCAGTACTTC

clone size: .
D gene: .
V gene: TRBV5-1
J gene: TRBJ1-1
CDR3 protein: CASSFRGQNTEAFF
CDR3 DNA: TGCGCCAGCAGCTTTAGGGGTCAGAACACTGAAGCTTTCTTT

clone size: .
D gene: TRBD1
V gene: TRBV18
J gene: TRBJ2-5
CDR3 protein: CASSPRQGQETQYF
CDR3 DNA: TGTGCCAGCTCACCCCGACAGGGTCAAGAGACCCAGTACTTC

clone size: .
D gene: TRBD1
V gene: TRBV27
J gene: TRBJ1-2
CDR3 protein: CASSLRGLAGYTF
CDR3 DNA: TGTGCCAGCAGTCTCAGGGGGCTAGCTGGCTACACCTTC

clone size: .
D gene: .
V gene: TRBV3-1/TRBV3-2
J gene: TRBJ1-1
CDR3 protein: CASSQETAGTEAFF
CDR3 DNA: TGTGCCAGCAGCCAAGAGACAGCTGGCACTGAAGCTTTCTTT

clone size: .
D gene: .
V gene: TRBV4-1
J gene: TRBJ2-7
CDR3 protein: CASSQEVRDYYEQYF
CDR3 DNA: TGCGCCAGCAGCCAAGAAGTCCGAGATTACTACGAGCAGTACTTC

clone size: .
D gene: .
V gene: TRBV7-9
J gene: TRBJ1-1
CDR3 protein: CASSLGTPEAFF
CDR3 DNA: TGTGCCAGCAGTTTAGGCACCCCTGAAGCTTTCTTT

clone size: .
D gene: .
V gene: TRBV19
J gene: TRBJ2-3
CDR3 protein: CASNPTGTIGDTQYF
CDR3 DNA: TGTGCCAGTAACCCGACAGGTACAATAGGGGATACGCAGTATTTT

clone size: .
D gene: .
V gene: TRBV5-5
J gene: TRBJ2-1
CDR3 protein: CASSLAGNEQFF
CDR3 DNA: TGTGCCAGCAGCTTGGCCGGCAATGAGCAGTTCTTC

clone size: .
D gene: TRBD1
V gene: TRBV6-1
J gene: TRBJ1-2
CDR3 protein: CASSDPTGGHYGYTF
CDR3 DNA: TGTGCCAGCAGTGACCCCACAGGGGGTCACTATGGCTACACCTTC

clone size: .
D gene: .
V gene: TRBV7-2
J gene: TRBJ1-3
CDR3 protein: CASSPRIGGNTIYF
CDR3 DNA: TGTGCCAGCAGCCCCCGGATTGGTGGAAACACCATATATTTT

clone size: .
D gene: .
V gene: TRBV7-2
J gene: TRBJ1-6
CDR3 protein: CASSPPGLINSPLHF
CDR3 DNA: TGTGCCAGCAGCCCCCCCGGACTGATTAATTCACCCCTCCACTTT

clone size: .
D gene: .
V gene: TRBV30
J gene: TRBJ1-4
CDR3 protein: CAWNRDRANEKLFF
CDR3 DNA: TGTGCCTGGAACCGCGACAGAGCAAATGAAAAACTGTTTTTT

clone size: .
D gene: .
V gene: TRBV7-8
J gene: TRBJ1-3
CDR3 protein: CASRQQGTGNTIYF
CDR3 DNA: TGTGCCAGCAGACAGCAGGGGACTGGAAACACCATATATTTT

clone size: .
D gene: TRBD1
V gene: TRBV19
J gene: TRBJ1-3
CDR3 protein: CASRPGTVRNTIYF
CDR3 DNA: TGTGCCAGTAGACCTGGGACAGTAAGAAACACCATATATTTT

clone size: .
D gene: TRBD2
V gene: TRBV5-1
J gene: TRBJ2-4
CDR3 protein: CASSLTGTSGTILAKNIQYF
CDR3 DNA: TGCGCCAGCAGCCTAACCGGGACTAGCGGGACCATTCTAGCCAAAAACATTCAGTACTTC

clone size: .
D gene: .
V gene: TRBV5-1
J gene: TRBJ1-5
CDR3 protein: CASSLWLDQPQHF
CDR3 DNA: TGCGCCAGCAGCTTGTGGCTCGATCAGCCCCAGCATTTT

clone size: .
D gene: .
V gene: TRBV6-6
J gene: TRBJ2-2
CDR3 protein: CASTQGATGELFF
CDR3 DNA: TGTGCCAGCACTCAGGGAGCCACCGGGGAGCTGTTTTTT

clone size: once
D gene: .
V gene: TRBV3-1/TRBV3-2
J gene: TRBJ1-1
CDR3 protein: CASSRPLGTEAFF
CDR3 DNA: TGTGCCAGCAGCCGACCGCTGGGCACTGAAGCTTTCTTT

clone size: .
D gene: TRBD2
V gene: TRBV28
J gene: TRBJ2-1
CDR3 protein: CASSSTSGGSYNEQFF
CDR3 DNA: TGTGCCAGCAGTTCGACTAGCGGGGGTTCCTACAATGAGCAGTTCTTC

clone size: .
D gene: TRBD1
V gene: TRBV25-1
J gene: TRBJ1-1
CDR3 protein: CASSEEGTGHSTEAFF
CDR3 DNA: TGTGCCAGCAGTGAGGAAGGGACAGGGCATTCCACTGAAGCTTTCTTT

clone size: .
D gene: TRBD2
V gene: TRBV3-1/TRBV3-2
J gene: TRBJ2-5
CDR3 protein: CASSQDPLAGQETQYF
CDR3 DNA: TGTGCCAGCAGCCAGGATCCGTTAGCGGGGCAAGAGACCCAGTACTTC

clone size: .
D gene: .
V gene: TRBV21-1
J gene: TRBJ1-2
CDR3 protein: CASSKLPTDRDYGYTF
CDR3 DNA: TGTGCCAGCAGCAAACTCCCTACGGACAGGGACTATGGCTACACCTTC

clone size: once
D gene: TRBD2
V gene: TRBV7-2
J gene: TRBJ2-7
CDR3 protein: CASSSSGLAGGFSREQYF
CDR3 DNA: TGTGCCAGCAGCTCCTCGGGACTAGCGGGAGGATTTTCGCGCGAGCAGTACTTC

clone size: once
D gene: TRBD1
V gene: TRBV4-2
J gene: TRBJ1-4
CDR3 protein: CASSQAYRGGVNEKLFF
CDR3 DNA: TGTGCCAGCAGCCAAGCATACAGGGGAGGCGTGAATGAAAAACTGTTTTTT

clone size: .
D gene: TRBD1
V gene: TRBV5-1
J gene: TRBJ1-1
CDR3 protein: CASSAGQGALGRDFF
CDR3 DNA: TGCGCCAGCAGCGCTGGACAGGGGGCCCTAGGACGAGATTTCTTT

clone size: .
D gene: TRBD1
V gene: TRBV7-8
J gene: TRBJ1-2
CDR3 protein: CASSLTRQGAVGYTF
CDR3 DNA: TGTGCCAGCAGCTTAACTCGGCAGGGGGCGGTTGGCTACACCTTC